Reported below is one T cell receptor beta chain. Its antigen is still unknown. Treatment denoted: oral pan-JAK inhibitor, 5-10 mg twice daily. These data belong to a study of CD8+ T cells in alopecia areata. Study details: Patients received oral tofacitinib, 5 to 10 mg twice daily, for moderate-to-severe alopecia areata. Study-wide results and caveats: Mice showed TCR sharing more clearly than patients did, possibly owing to HLA.

Trimming pared 4 bases from V and 5 bases from J, leaving 6 bases between. The CDR3 extends over 11 amino acids. Germline V gene lookup returns CDR1 SGHVS and CDR2 FNYEAQ. RNA extraction was followed by reverse transcription into cDNA, which acted as the sequencing template. Sequenced by immunoSEQ multiplex PCR; TCRdb stores in-frame clones only, minus some. The repertoire holds 150,000 to 200,000 clones, about three fifths seen once, with roughly 12% in the top ten. The V call is TRBV7-6, the J call TRBJ2-7, with D hard to call. The sequence was collected from a human donor with alopecia areata. Sequencing was performed on CD8+ T cells sorted from blood, taken at week 24, from a patient treated with tofacitinib. In DNA, the CDR3 is TGTGCCAGCAGCTCCACGCACGAGCAGTACTTC. This translates into CASSSTHEQYF.